This T cell receptor (beta chain) was sequenced for a study of PD-1 blockade in classical Hodgkin lymphoma. CDR3 length equals 13 residues. Germline lookup yields CDR1 SGHTA and CDR2 FQGNSA. The ends lost 3 bases at V and 4 bases at J; junction bases unmatched: 1. Whole-study findings and limits: Researchers reported that CD4+ TCR diversity, though not CD8+, rose significantly by C4D1.

To note about this clone: As yet, its antigen is unknown.

TCRdb's table, derived via immunoSEQ multiplex PCR, lists solely in-frame clones and lacks some. The table lists some 16,000 clones, about 66% of them singletons. Relapse was seen in all patients after autologous stem cell transplantation, and brentuximab vedotin exposure was variable. The material was peripheral blood mononuclear cells (PBMCs), obtained before the second cycle of nivolumab. The sequence came from a human donor with classical Hodgkin lymphoma. The J gene is TRBJ1-2, the V gene TRBV7-2; TRBD1 aligns across 8 bases. The CDR3 nucleotides read TGTGCCAGCAGCTTGGACAGGGTCTATGGCTACACCTTC. Protein product: CASSLDRVYGYTF.